This TCR beta chain originates from a study of blood T cell repertoires in COVID-19. Background on the study: The origin of the acute and convalescent COVID-19 samples was the United States, Italy and Spain.

Profiled with immunoSEQ multiplex PCR; TCRdb holds only in-frame clones, not every one. There are 130,000 or so clones in the sample; approximately 87% occur only once, and about 2% lies in the top ten. The CDR3 is made up of 17 amino acids. V dropped 0 bases and J dropped 6; count of bases not matched to a gene: 10. Germline values: CDR1 LGHDT, CDR2 YNNKEL (reference sequence). The V call is TRBV3-1 (or the pseudogene TRBV3-2), the J call TRBJ2-1; 8 bases match TRBD2. Sequencing was done on a sample of peripheral blood. The TCR comes from a woman in her forties or fifties with acute or convalescent COVID-19. Here the CDR3 reads CASSQDLRLAGSNEQFF. The CDR3 nucleotides read TGTGCCAGCAGCCAAGATCTTAGGCTAGCGGGCAGCAATGAGCAGTTCTTC.